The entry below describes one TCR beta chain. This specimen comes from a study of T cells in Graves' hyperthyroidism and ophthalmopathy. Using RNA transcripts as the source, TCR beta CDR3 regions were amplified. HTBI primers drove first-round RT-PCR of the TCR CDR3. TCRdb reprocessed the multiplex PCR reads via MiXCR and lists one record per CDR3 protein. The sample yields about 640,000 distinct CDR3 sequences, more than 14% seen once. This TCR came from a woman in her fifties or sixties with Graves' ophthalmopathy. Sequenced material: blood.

The CDR3 loop reads CASSSVQGREGYTGELFF. DNA for the CDR3: TGTGCCAGCAGCTCCGTACAGGGGCGCGAGGGGTACACCGGGGAGCTGTTTTTT. This sequence joins TRBV7-2 and TRBJ2-2; 7 positions match TRBD1. CDR1 is SGHTA, CDR2 FQGNSA, per germline. V shed 4 bases and J 3 bases; nucleotides not matched to a gene: 14. The CDR3 has 18 amino acids.